This T cell receptor beta chain was retrieved from a study of cytomegalovirus exposure and HLA in healthy donors (dated 2017 in TCRdb). In terms of the full investigation: An earlier analysis of roughly 610 of the donors reported approximately 300 Gb of sequence data and 117 million unique TCR beta sequences obtained from about 200 million T cells. Roughly 300 gigabases of sequencing data and approximately 85 million unique TCR sequences were included in an early release covering about 700 HLA-typed donors. Of the roughly 400 genotyped donors, less than 85% were placed in the genetic ancestry cluster associated with self-reported Caucasian donors. The aim of the study was to test whether cataloging public T cell receptors could identify signatures of past pathogen exposure. The study profiled the T cell repertoires of under 850 subjects by immunosequencing and related them to cytomegalovirus serostatus. Besides the first cohort of roughly 700 subjects, a separate validation cohort made up of 95 to 150 different subjects was used. To predict cytomegalovirus infection status, the study combined high-throughput TCR immunosequencing, statistical association of individual TCRs with disease status, and machine learning. A later analysis re-analyzed previously published TCR beta repertoires from 660 or so donors and added high-resolution HLA genotyping to study TCR occurrence patterns. In the later analysis, no new phenotypic data were used to find candidate immune exposures; instead, reliance was placed on TCR beta sequences and their occurrence across donors. To decide whether each TCR beta V gene segment behaved as functional or pseudogenic, an earlier analysis of nearly 600 of the donors relied on high-throughput TCR beta sequencing. Donor age, sex, ethnicity and CMV serostatus were compiled alongside the repertoire data. Genome-wide SNP genotypes for about three fifths of the 666 donors were used in a later genetic analysis, which treated that subset as a discovery cohort. All discovery cohort repertoires had been generated using a single sequencing platform. Both class I and class II loci were covered by HLA typing, at four-digit resolution. The number of donors typed differed by locus, with about 629-630 for A, B, C, DRB1 and DQB1, roughly 520 for DQA1, about 610 for DPA1, and 450 to 480 for DPB1. Roughly 5 DR-DQ haplotypes were handled as single units for association and clustering because linkage in the cohort was strong. On average, around 240,000 unique TCR beta nucleotide sequences were sequenced per donor among 398 genotyped donors of the cohort, with 15% to 20% of those sequences being non-productive. Findings and caveats that apply to the study as a whole: Several of the top co-occurrence clusters appeared to be linked to parvovirus B19, influenza, CMV and Epstein-Barr virus, according to a later analysis. It was suggested by the authors that the approach could potentially be generalized to other disease states and immunological phenotypes. A cluster of highly shared sequence variants was judged likely to be a technical artifact of the sequencing pipeline. A later analysis found that most CMV-associated TCR beta chains appeared HLA-restricted, with HLA associations seemingly driven largely by CMV exposure. Cytomegalovirus status was reported to be diagnosed by the classifier with high specificity and sensitivity in both the original and validation cohorts. A later genetic analysis associated a missense DCLRE1C variant with V-gene and J-gene trimming of TCR beta chains, and an independent cohort replicated the association. Approximately 16 rarely observed V segments, including chromosome 9 orphons, were excluded from the earlier analysis of some 590 of the donors because counts were too low. When HLA alleles, especially DR and DQ, strongly co-occurred, attributing TCR associations to individual alleles was difficult. Because the 87-base-pair reads could not distinguish some IMGT-functional V segments, including TRBV6-2 and TRBV6-3, those segments were excluded. Across donors, most TCR sequences were observed very rarely, whereas some public TCRs were present in many individuals. HLA typing was unavailable for some donors at each locus, so association tests used only the typed subset. A further reported finding was that TCR beta sequences accurately predicted the HLA-A and HLA-B alleles for most subjects in the first cohort. According to a later genetic analysis, donors in an Asian-associated ancestry cluster had fewer N-insertions in productive TCRs than the approximately 650-donor mean. Specific HLA alleles were associated with 15,000 to 20,000 TCR beta sequences at a false discovery rate of 0.05 in a later analysis. Broadly in line with IMGT annotations, most TCR beta V segments showed up in productive rearrangements about 87% or about 30% of the time in an earlier analysis of around 600 of the donors. A later analysis found that HLA-associated TCR beta chains were more clonally expanded and had lower generation probabilities than equally common non-associated chains. A later analysis found that TCR association rates varied across HLA loci, with DRB1 alleles showing the most associated TCRs and HLA-C alleles the fewest. Correlated functional status among segregating V segments might reflect linkage disequilibrium, but an unknown experimental factor could not be ruled out. Presence/absence analyses assumed roughly uniform sequencing depth across donors, an assumption that may not hold. This cohort had only TCR beta chains sequenced, and the lack of alpha or paired-chain data limited which features could be detected. In vitro tests confirmed that a few of the cytomegalovirus-associated TCR beta chains recognize cytomegalovirus antigens. CMV serostatus was the only immune exposure information available for the cohort. In the study, 150 to 200 TCR beta chains were listed as associated with cytomegalovirus.

The library was produced with the immunoSEQ multiplex PCR assay. For the multiplex PCR, a mixture combining 60 forward primers for TCR Vbeta segments and 13 reverse primers for TCR Jbeta segments was used. The CDR3 region of rearranged TCR beta genes was amplified from genomic DNA with a multiplex PCR assay. The amplified TCR beta libraries were sequenced on the Illumina HiSeq System as 87-base-pair reads. The published analysis was carried out like this. Across the 670 or so repertoires, a later analysis counted 78 million or so unique TCR beta chains, some 11 million of which were shared by at least two donors. Raw reads were error-corrected and collapsed into unique sequences by a nearest-neighbor algorithm in which closely related sequences were merged to remove PCR and sequencing errors. Alignment of CDR3 sequences to IMGT reference sequences was used to assign V, D and J gene segments. For a sequence to be retained, a match of at least six nucleotides to both a V gene segment and a J gene segment was required. A rearrangement was called productive if the CDR3 had no stop codons and remained in frame with V and J, and every other rearrangement was called non-productive. CDR3 was defined according to IMGT convention as the region running from the second conserved V-encoded cysteine to the conserved J-encoded phenylalanine. The earlier analysis of about 610 of the donors excluded any sequence lacking an unambiguous match to a single V gene segment. In an earlier analysis of about 590 of the donors, a V segment was called functional when productive rearrangements were above 56.7%, and segregating when the standard deviation between donors exceeded 5%. A statistical classification framework was built for diagnosing cytomegalovirus status from the catalog of TCR beta chain sequences. V and J gene assignment, in a later analysis, came from comparing TCR nucleotide sequences with IMGT/GENE-DB human TR gene sequences. Using the TCRdist pipeline, a later analysis assigned CDR3 sequences along with most-parsimonious VDJ recombination scenarios. A later analysis defined each TCR beta chain by its CDR3 amino acid sequence plus V-gene family, and excluded reads lacking a unique V-gene family. As a way to deal with suspected cross-contamination and a sequencing artifact, a later analysis dropped nearly 600 nucleotide sequences that were highly shared and had low generation probability. In a later analysis, a clonal expansion index was calculated for each public chain from normalized within-repertoire ranks of inferred template counts. Generation probabilities in a later analysis came from a VDJ recombination model fitted to out-of-frame rearrangements, and those results were checked against IGoR. In a later analysis, hypergeometric tests were used to score TCR-TCR, TCR-HLA and TCR-CMV co-occurrence, with a repertoire-size bias correction applied to TCR pairs. In a later analysis, false discovery rates were estimated by permuting HLA or CMV assignments 20 times. In a later analysis, co-occurring TCRs were grouped using DBSCAN, and TCRdist sequence similarity was added for clustering within HLA-allele-positive subsets. Repertoires with fewer than 30,000 or more than 120,000 public chains, plus five repertoires with anomalous nucleotide sharing, were excluded from co-occurrence clustering. Here the immuneACCESS table is served through TCRdb, limited to in-frame sequences with V and J called. Missing clones are a known gap in these copies; in checked studies unresolved V genes cover under half, and the rest lacks a known reason. The V and J calls and clone size were taken over from that table, and D and trimming were inferred from the DNA. The sample table lists 150,000 to 200,000 clones, under 85% of them with a count of one. The top ten clonotypes cover over 3% of the sample.

The cysteine opens and the phenylalanine closes a CDR3 of 13 amino acids. The only DNA kept is the CDR3, 39 bases in frame from the first base. The CDR1 and CDR2 encoded by the germline V gene (reference sequence) are LNHDA and SQIVND. V was cut back by 7 bases and J by 3 bases, leaving a gap of 12 bases between them. In total, approximately 690 healthy bone marrow donors made up the cohort. All cohort members were sampled while nominally healthy, although unrecorded immune exposures were likely present. The donor tested CMV seronegative and was one of the 352 seronegative cohort members. A peripheral blood sample was collected from each donor, and TCR beta sequencing was performed on peripheral blood mononuclear cells. The Qiagen DNeasy Blood Extraction Kit was used to extract genomic DNA from the blood cell samples. In its sample, this clone was seen a few times. Its antigen remains unidentified. No much larger clonotype is one base removed from it; base qualities were not supplied.

The TCR originated in a female donor in good health and CMV-seronegative. Material: PBMCs. The sequence joins TRBV19 to TRBJ1-2; the D gene is possibly TRBD1, with 6 bases matching. CDR3 reads: CASNTGSDYGYTF. The DNA reads as follows: TGTGCCAGTAATACAGGGTCCGACTATGGCTACACCTTC.